The text below deals with one T cell receptor (beta chain). What it binds is not known. Other autoimmune diseases, uncontrolled infections, pregnancy or lactation excluded patients from enrollment. These data originate in a study of Graves' ophthalmopathy and Graves' hyperthyroidism. Overall study findings and caveats: In blood, most expanded thyroid clonotypes above 0.001 frequency were also detected.

V shed 4 bases, J shed 7 bases, and the junction held 7 bases outside the gene matches. CDR3 size: 16 residues. Germline V lookup: CDR1 MNHNS, CDR2 SASEGT. CDR3 regions of TCR beta were amplified from RNA transcripts. HTBI primers were used in a first-round RT-PCR, which preceded a second-round multiplex PCR. Via MiXCR, TCRdb re-called the multiplex PCR reads, giving one row per CDR3 protein. The sample records roughly 300,000 distinct CDR3 sequences, roughly 15% being singletons. Specimen: peripheral blood. The origin of this receptor is an adult man with Graves' ophthalmopathy. This chain links TRBV6-1 with TRBJ1-6, with 10 bases that match TRBD1. CDR3 sequence reads: CASSVRTGQGNSPLHF. The CDR3 bases are TGTGCCAGCAGTGTCCGGACGGGACAGGGGAATTCACCCCTCCACTTT.